The 26 T cell receptor beta chains below come from one sample, sequenced in a study of blood T cell repertoires in COVID-19. Assay used: immunoSEQ multiplex PCR; TCRdb lists only in-frame clones, some missing. The profile covers about 250,000 clones, with about four fifths appearing a single time and nearly 9% taken by the ten largest. The sequenced sample consisted of peripheral blood. These receptors all come from an elderly man with acute or convalescent COVID-19.

This clone showed up just once. A much bigger clone sits one base away, suggesting this may be a read error. V and J are TRBV27 and TRBJ2-3; 7 nucleotides agree with TRBD1. V lost 5 bases and J lost 4; bases outside the gene matches: 3. There are 13 residues in the CDR3. The germline V gene has CDR1 MNHEY and CDR2 SMNVEV (reference sequence). This CDR3 is CASSPGQADTQYF. The CDR3 DNA is TGTGCCAGCAGTCCCGGACAGGCAGATACGCAGTATTTT.

This rearrangement joins TRBV5-5 to TRBJ2-5; 7 bases agree with TRBD1. The CDR3 loop spans 13 amino acids. V shed 6 bases, J shed 3 bases, and the junction held 5 bases outside the gene matches. The V gene's germline CDR1 is SGHKS and CDR2 YYEKEE (reference sequence). CDR3 DNA: TGTGCCAGCACAACAGGGGCTGAAGAGACCCAGTACTTC. Translating gives CASTTGAEETQYF.

This chain connects TRBV27 to TRBJ1-4; TRBD1 matches 7 bases. Germline CDR1 and CDR2: MNHEY and SMNVEV (reference sequence). The CDR3 loop spans 19 amino acids. The ends lost 2 bases at V and 7 bases at J; junction bases unmatched: 19. The CDR3 sequence is CASSLRDSLTGPKSEKLFF. In DNA, the CDR3 is TGTGCCAGCAGTTTACGCGACTCTTTGACAGGGCCGAAAAGTGAAAAACTGTTTTTT.

The CDR3 loop is CASSLRDSPYQPQHF. The CDR3 bases are TGTGCCAGCAGCCTAAGGGACAGCCCTTATCAGCCCCAGCATTTT. The gene calls are TRBV9 and TRBJ1-5; TRBD1 aligns across 7 bases. Germline V lookup: CDR1 SGDLS, CDR2 YYNGEE. J gave up 5 bases and V 4 bases, and 9 bases lay outside the gene matches. The CDR3 sequence is 15 residues long.

The V gene is TRBV21-1, the J gene TRBJ2-3; TRBD2 is taken as the D call from the table, unchecked against the DNA. TRBV21-1 is recorded as a pseudogene. There are 20 residues in the CDR3. CDR3 amino acids: CASSPTGLAGGPYSTDTQYF. CDR3 nucleotide sequence: TGTGCCAGCAGCCCCACTGGGCTAGCGGGGGGGCCTTATAGCACAGATACGCAGTATTTT.

The chain is built from TRBV5-1 and TRBJ2-5; 8 positions match TRBD1. Germline values: CDR1 SGHRS, CDR2 YFSETQ. This CDR3 has 14 residues. V was pared by 4 bases and J by 5 bases, with 7 bases of the junction left unmatched. The CDR3 loop reads CASSRAGGRETQYF. The CDR3 DNA sequence: TGCGCCAGCAGCAGGGCAGGGGGCAGGGAGACCCAGTACTTC.

This clone was recorded at least ten times. The chain recombines TRBV9 with TRBJ1-6, with 9 bases matching TRBD1. CDR3 length: 15 amino acids. The junction had 5 bases not matched to a gene; V was cut back by 2 bases and J by 8 bases. Germline V CDR1 and CDR2: SGDLS, YYNGEE. Here the CDR3 reads CASSVGGQGYSPLHF. In DNA form, the CDR3 reads TGTGCCAGCAGCGTGGGGGGACAGGGCTATTCACCCCTCCACTTT.

The V gene is TRBV11-3, the J gene TRBJ1-5; 7 bases agree with TRBD1. V lost 3 bases, J lost 0 bases, and 5 bases stayed unmatched. Germline V gives CDR1 SGHNT, CDR2 YENEEA. The CDR3 consists of 16 residues. For the CDR3, the DNA is TGTGCCAGCAGCTTCCCCCGGACAGGTAGCAATCAGCCCCAGCATTTT. Translating it yields CASSFPRTGSNQPQHF.

This clone was counted a few times. V and J are TRBV9 and TRBJ1-3; perhaps TRBD1 as D (6 bases). Trimming shortened V by 0 bases and J by 6 bases, and 16 bases separated the two germline ends. CDR1 is SGDLS and CDR2 is YYNGEE in the germline V gene. The CDR3 loop spans 16 amino acids. CDR3 coding DNA: TGTGCCAGCAGCGTAGTGGGACAAAGGGAGCCAAACACCATATATTTT. Translated, it gives CASSVVGQREPNTIYF.

Note on this clone: The sample contains more than one DNA sequence encoding this CDR3. The chain employs TRBV5-1 and TRBJ2-3; D is unclear. Germline loops: CDR1 SGHRS, CDR2 YFSETQ. The length of the CDR3 is 12 residues. V was pared by 4 bases and J by 0 bases, with 3 bases between. CDR3 coding DNA: TGCGCCAGCAGCCTTAGCACAGATACGCAGTATTTT. It translates to CASSLSTDTQYF.

This sequence joins TRBV5-1 and TRBJ2-7; 7 bases agree with TRBD1. The junction had 6 bases not matched to a gene; V was cut back by 4 bases and J by 2 bases. The CDR3 contains 14 residues. Germline assignment: CDR1 SGHRS and CDR2 YFSETQ. CDR3 residues: CASSPGQVAYEQYF. The CDR3 DNA sequence: TGCGCCAGCAGCCCCGGACAGGTAGCCTACGAGCAGTACTTC.

The rearrangement uses TRBV4-1 and TRBJ2-1; 12 bases are a match to TRBD2. V was clipped by 0 bases and J by 0 bases; unmatched bases: 12. Germline V gene lookup returns CDR1 MGHRA and CDR2 YSYEKL. The CDR3 is 21 amino acids. For the CDR3, the DNA is TGCGCCAGCAGCCAAGAATTGGCTAGCGGGAGGGCCTTGGGCTCCTACAATGAGCAGTTCTTC. Translation gives CASSQELASGRALGSYNEQFF.

This sequence joins TRBV19 and TRBJ2-2, with a tentative D call TRBD1 (6 bases). The CDR3 contains 14 residues. Germline V gene lookup returns CDR1 LNHDA and CDR2 SQIVND (reference sequence). The V end was cut by 5 bases, the J end by 0 bases, with 7 bases between. CDR3 in DNA: TGTGCCAGTAGTGGACAGTCGAACACCGGGGAGCTGTTTTTT. The encoded protein is CASSGQSNTGELFF.

This chain links TRBV7-9 with TRBJ1-2; 10 positions agree with TRBD1. There are 15 residues in the CDR3. The junction had 6 bases not matched to a gene; V was cut back by 5 bases and J by 3 bases. The germline gives CDR1 SEHNR, CDR2 FQNEAQ (reference sequence). The CDR3 DNA reads TGTGCCAGCAGCCTCGGACAGGGGGTTGACTATGGCTACACCTTC. It encodes CASSLGQGVDYGYTF.

Remarks on this clone: The CDR3 carries no conserved terminal phenylalanine or tryptophan, so it likely arises from a read error. CDR3 sequence: CASSMDRGNYGYTS. The CDR3 coding sequence is TGTGCCAGCAGTATGGACAGGGGAAACTATGGCTACACCTCC. This sequence joins TRBV2 and TRBJ1-2, with TRBD1 matching over 9 bases. This CDR3 is built from 14 residues. V was clipped by 5 bases and J by 2 bases; unmatched bases: 3. Germline V lookup: CDR1 SNHLY, CDR2 FYNNEI.

The V call is TRBV19, the J call TRBJ1-5; maybe TRBD1 (6 bases). CDR1 is LNHDA, CDR2 SQIVND, per germline (reference sequence). The V end lost 5 bases, the J end lost 5 bases, and 13 bases lay between the germline ends. This CDR3 comprises 14 residues. CDR3 DNA: TGTGCCAGTAGTGCGAAACAGGGTTATCAGCCCCAGCATTTT. Its translation: CASSAKQGYQPQHF.

J is TRBJ1-5 and V is TRBV5-1, with a weak D call TRBD1 (5 bases). Trimming cost V 0 bases and J 6 bases, with 13 bases left between them. CDR3 size: 15 residues. CDR1 is SGHRS and CDR2 is YFSETQ in the germline V gene. CDR3 loop: CASSLDGRVGQPQHF. DNA for the CDR3: TGCGCCAGCAGCTTGGACGGCAGGGTGGGTCAGCCCCAGCATTTT.

The rearrangement uses TRBV28 and TRBJ1-2, with 10 bases lining up with TRBD1. The CDR3 extends over 14 amino acids. V dropped 8 bases and J dropped 4; count of bases not matched to a gene: 7. CDR1 and CDR2 (germline): MDHEN, SYDVKM. As DNA, the CDR3 is TGTGCCAGCGGGACAGGGGTATTAGGCTATGGCTACACCTTC. Translating gives CASGTGVLGYGYTF.

The chain couples TRBV2 to TRBJ2-3; TRBD2 agrees at 8 bases. Germline values: CDR1 SNHLY, CDR2 FYNNEI. The CDR3 spans 15 residues. With V trimmed by 4 bases and J by 4 bases, 7 bases remained unmatched. CDR3 DNA: TGTGCCAGCAGTGCCCAGGCAGCGGGGGCAGATACGCAGTATTTT. Translated: CASSAQAAGADTQYF.

The V and J genes are TRBV24-1 and TRBJ2-1; D gene ambiguous. The CDR3 is made up of 16 amino acids. Trimming took off 2 bases at V and 3 bases at J, with 13 bases between the two ends. Germline V gives CDR1 KGHDR, CDR2 SFDVKD. CDR3 DNA: TGTGCCACCAGTGATTCAGGTGCAGGAAGCTACAATGAGCAGTTCTTC. It codes for CATSDSGAGSYNEQFF.

The chain recombines TRBV5-1 with TRBJ1-6, with 8 bases identical to TRBD1. The germline V gene encodes CDR1 SGHRS and CDR2 YFSETQ. The CDR3 consists of 15 residues. J was trimmed by 8 bases and V by 0 bases; bases with no gene match: 4. The CDR3 loop reads CASSLAQGVHSPLHF. CDR3 bases: TGCGCCAGCAGCTTGGCACAGGGGGTACATTCACCCCTCCACTTT.

The rearrangement links TRBV19 to TRBJ2-5; the D gene is possibly TRBD1 (7 bases). The CDR3 covers 14 residues. V was shortened by 9 bases and J by 4 bases, with 18 bases between the two germline ends. CDR1 LNHDA and CDR2 SQIVND come from the germline V gene (reference sequence). The CDR3 is CASQGGGGRETQYF. In DNA, the CDR3 is TGTGCCAGCCAGGGGGGCGGCGGGCGAGAGACCCAGTACTTC.

The V gene is TRBV19, the J gene TRBJ2-3; 9 nucleotides match TRBD1. Unmatched junction bases numbered 8, after V lost 10 bases and J lost 3 bases. The CDR3 has 14 amino acids. Germline V gene data show CDR1 as LNHDA and CDR2 as SQIVND (reference sequence). The CDR3 is CATSGTGFTDTQYF. CDR3 bases: TGTGCCACCTCCGGGACAGGGTTTACAGATACGCAGTATTTT.

The chain combines TRBV7-9 with TRBJ1-1; D is perhaps TRBD1 (6 bases). The CDR3 has 15 amino acids. V was pared by 3 bases and J by 6 bases, with 17 bases between. Looked up from germline, CDR1 is SEHNR and CDR2 is FQNEAQ (reference sequence). This CDR3 is CASSFLGGRRAEAFF. The CDR3 DNA sequence: TGTGCCAGCAGCTTTCTCGGGGGGCGCCGAGCTGAAGCTTTCTTT.

This clone was observed once. The genes are TRBV2 and TRBJ1-1; tentatively, D is TRBD1 (6 bases). The ends were cut back, 4 bases at V and 1 base at J, with 10 bases in the middle. Germline loops: CDR1 SNHLY, CDR2 FYNNEI. The CDR3 has 14 residues. CDR3 loop: CASSVLTGNTEAFF. DNA for the CDR3: TGTGCCAGCAGTGTTTTGACAGGGAACACTGAAGCTTTCTTT. Variable domain in full (rest from reference TRBV2 and TRBJ1-1): EPEVTQTPSHQVTQMGQEVILRCVPISNHLYFYWYRQILGQKVEFLVSFYNNEISEKSEIFDDQFSVERPDGSNFTLKIRSTKLEDSAMYFCASSVLTGNTEAFFGQGTRLTVV.

The chain links TRBV18 to TRBJ2-1; D may be TRBD2 (7 bases). In germline, CDR1 is KGHSH, CDR2 LQKENI. V lost 1 base and J lost 9, with 13 bases in between. The CDR3 runs to 14 residues. As DNA, the CDR3 is TGTGCCAGCTCACCACACGGGGGGCGCGGTGAGCAGTTCTTC. Its translation: CASSPHGGRGEQFF.